Following are 23 T cell receptor beta chains from one sample sequenced in a study of OX40 agonist ivuxolimab in advanced cancers. Using immunoSEQ multiplex PCR, the repertoire was profiled, and TCRdb retains in-frame clones only, with some absent. The sample carries about 72,000 clones, 80% to 90% recorded once. This material consisted of CD4+ or CD8+ T cells sorted from blood, taken in a trial of the OX40 agonist ivuxolimab. The receptor set was obtained from an adult with an advanced solid tumor such as melanoma, head and neck, liver or kidney cancer.

The chain has TRBV7-6 and TRBJ2-2; TRBD1 matches 9 bases. With 2 bases clipped from V and 4 bases from J, the junction kept 5 bases outside the gene matches. From germline, CDR1 is SGHVS and CDR2 FNYEAQ. CDR3 length: 16 amino acids. The DNA of the CDR3 is TGTGCCAGCAGCTTAATCGGGACAGGGATCACCGGGGAGCTGTTTTTT. This sequence encodes CASSLIGTGITGELFF.

This chain joins TRBV7-3 and TRBJ2-1, with TRBD2 matching over 11 bases. CDR3 length: 15 amino acids. Unmatched junction bases numbered 7, after V lost 4 bases and J lost 8 bases. The germline V gene encodes CDR1 SGHTA and CDR2 FQGTGA. CDR3 sequence reads: CASSSTSGSFDEQFF. The CDR3 region has the DNA TGTGCCAGCAGCTCAACTAGCGGGAGTTTCGATGAGCAGTTCTTC.

The chain employs TRBV7-9 and TRBJ1-1; D is unresolved. V gave up 1 base and J gave up 8 bases, with 11 bases separating them. The length of the CDR3 is 13 residues. The V gene's germline CDR1 is SEHNR and CDR2 FQNEAQ (reference sequence). The CDR3 nucleotides are TGTGCCAGCAGCTTAGGTGTAAACGCCGAAGCTTTCTTT. Translated: CASSLGVNAEAFF.

The rearrangement uses TRBV7-8 and TRBJ2-2; no clear D. The germline gives CDR1 SGHVS, CDR2 FQNEAQ. The length of the CDR3 is 11 residues. Deletions cut 5 bases from V and 5 bases from J, with 3 bases between. The CDR3 spells CASSGTGELFF. The CDR3 nucleotides read TGTGCCAGCAGCGGGACCGGGGAGCTGTTTTTT.

The gene calls are TRBV18 and TRBJ1-2, with unresolved D. This CDR3 is 13 amino acids long. The ends were cut back, 3 bases at V and 2 bases at J, with 7 bases in the middle. Germline assignment: CDR1 KGHSH and CDR2 LQKENI. CDR3: CASSPDVNYGYTF. CDR3 sequence (DNA): TGTGCCAGCTCACCCGACGTCAACTATGGCTACACCTTC.

The chain combines TRBV18 with TRBJ2-5, with 12 bases identical to TRBD1. There are 15 residues in the CDR3. In germline, CDR1 is KGHSH, CDR2 LQKENI. V trimming: 6 bases; J trimming: 4 bases; junction bases outside the gene matches: 6. CDR3 in amino acids: CASSPRDRGRETQYF. The CDR3 DNA is TGTGCCAGCTCCCCCCGGGACAGGGGGCGAGAGACCCAGTACTTC.

This clone was seen only once. The rearrangement joins TRBV5-4 to TRBJ2-3; 8 positions agree with TRBD1. The CDR3 covers 14 residues. Germline CDR1 SGHNT, CDR2 YYREEE (reference sequence). V shed 1 base, J shed 6 bases, and the junction held 4 bases outside the gene matches. The CDR3 loop is CASSLQGAGDTQYF. The CDR3 DNA reads as TGTGCCAGCAGCTTGCAGGGGGCAGGCGATACGCAGTATTTT.

The chain carries TRBV29-1 and TRBJ1-2, with 7 bases identical to TRBD1. CDR1 and CDR2 (germline): SQVTM, ANQGSEA. This CDR3 spans 11 amino acids. V gave up 6 bases and J gave up 9 bases; unmatched junction bases: 7. The CDR3: CSVGTVERYTF. CDR3 nucleotides: TGCAGCGTAGGGACAGTCGAGCGCTACACCTTC.

This chain links TRBV5-6 with TRBJ2-1; weak D call: TRBD1 (7 bases). This CDR3 spans 14 amino acids. Germline V CDR1 and CDR2: SGHDT, YYEEEE. The V and J ends lost 0 bases and 8 bases respectively, with 12 bases between them. The CDR3 nucleotides read TGTGCCAGCAGCTTGGGGCAGGGGGGCGATGAGCAGTTCTTC. It translates to CASSLGQGGDEQFF. The full variable domain, in which reference TRBV5-6 and TRBJ2-1 provide the parts outside the CDR3, is DAGVTQSPTHLIKTRGQQVTLRCSPKSGHDTVSWYQQALGQGPQFIFQYYEEEERQRGNFPDRFSGHQFPNYSSELNVNALLLGDSALYLCASSLGQGGDEQFFGPGTRLTVL.

This clone was recorded once. V is TRBV2 and J is TRBJ2-5; no definite D call. This CDR3 spans 12 amino acids. V was cut by 10 bases and J by 0 bases, with 9 bases left in between. The germline CDR1 and CDR2 sequences are SNHLY and FYNNEI. For the CDR3, the DNA is TGTGCCACCGAGGCGTACCAAGAGACCCAGTACTTC. Encoded protein: CATEAYQETQYF. The variable domain in full, with the rest retrieved from reference TRBV2 and TRBJ2-5, is EPEVTQTPSHQVTQMGQEVILRCVPISNHLYFYWYRQILGQKVEFLVSFYNNEISEKSEIFDDQFSVERPDGSNFTLKIRSTKLEDSAMYFCATEAYQETQYFGPGTRLLVL.

The V call is TRBV10-1, the J call TRBJ2-7; TRBD1 might be the D (6 bases). CDR3 length equals 17 residues. Per germline, CDR1 WNHNN and CDR2 SYGVQD (reference sequence). Trimming shortened V by 2 bases and J by 1 base, and 18 bases separated the two germline ends. As DNA, the CDR3 is TGCGCCAGCAGTGAGGCAGGGGTTGGCGGAAGGTCCTACGAGCAGTACTTC. This gives the protein CASSEAGVGGRSYEQYF.

The sample holds a few counts of this clone. The chain couples TRBV28 to TRBJ1-2, with D perhaps TRBD1 (6 bases). The germline V gene encodes CDR1 MDHEN and CDR2 SYDVKM. V gave up 4 bases and J gave up 4 bases, with 13 bases separating them. CDR3 size: 14 residues. The CDR3 sequence: CASSSGAGAYGYTF. CDR3 bases: TGTGCCAGCAGTTCAGGGGCAGGGGCCTATGGCTACACCTTC.

The chain joins TRBV14 to TRBJ2-7; no definite D call. CDR3 length: 12 residues. V dropped 4 bases and J dropped 9 bases, with 13 bases sitting between them. Germline-derived CDR1 and CDR2 are SGHDN and FVKESK. The CDR3 region has the DNA TGTGCCAGCAGCCTCACAGCGTCGGGGCAGTACTTC. Its translation is CASSLTASGQYF.

The rearrangement uses TRBV30 and TRBJ2-5; TRBD2 aligns across 13 bases. Trimming at V came to 1 base and at J to 5 bases, leaving 4 bases not matched to a gene. Looked up from germline, CDR1 is GTSNPN and CDR2 is SVGIG (reference sequence). This CDR3 spans 15 amino acids. This CDR3 is CAWSAGLAGEETQYF. DNA of the CDR3: TGTGCCTGGAGTGCAGGACTAGCGGGAGAGGAGACCCAGTACTTC. The full variable domain, its missing parts supplied by reference TRBV30 and TRBJ2-5, is SQTIHQWPATLVQPVGSPLSLECTVEGTSNPNLYWYRQAAGRGLQLLFYSVGIGQISSEVPQNLSASRPQDRQFILSSKKLLLSDSGFYLCAWSAGLAGEETQYFGPGTRLLVL.

The chain recombines TRBV10-2 with TRBJ2-7; 11 bases match TRBD2. This CDR3 has 16 residues. Germline V gene lookup returns CDR1 WSHSY and CDR2 SAAADI. V shed 6 bases and J 6 bases; nucleotides not matched to a gene: 13. CDR3 loop: CASSPPTSGSSSEQYF. The CDR3 nucleotides are TGCGCCAGCAGCCCTCCTACTAGCGGGAGTTCGAGCGAGCAGTACTTC.

The genes are TRBV30 and TRBJ2-1, with TRBD2 identical over 8 bases. V dropped 0 bases and J dropped 9; count of bases not matched to a gene: 7. The CDR3 is 14 residues long. CDR1 and CDR2 from the germline V gene are GTSNPN and SVGIG (reference sequence). The CDR3 loop is CAWSVEAGAFEQFF. Here the CDR3 DNA reads TGTGCCTGGAGTGTAGAAGCGGGAGCATTTGAGCAGTTCTTC.

The chain recombines TRBV5-4 with TRBJ2-3; a possible D gene is TRBD2 (7 bases). V was trimmed by 0 bases and J by 2 bases, leaving 13 bases between them. CDR3 size: 16 residues. CDR1 SGHNT and CDR2 YYREEE come from the germline V gene (reference sequence). The CDR3 region has the DNA TGTGCCAGCAGCTTGGGCGCGGGGGCTAACACAGATACGCAGTATTTT. This codes for CASSLGAGANTDTQYF.

The sample holds one count of this clone. The gene calls are TRBV7-9 and TRBJ1-5; unclear D gene. Germline CDR1 SEHNR, CDR2 FQNEAQ (reference sequence). V shed 1 base and J shed 10 bases, with 14 bases lying between them. CDR3 size: 14 residues. The DNA for the CDR3 is TGTGCCAGCAGCTTAGATGAGTCAAGTGGACCCCAGCATTTT. Amino acids: CASSLDESSGPQHF. Complete variable domain (other parts from reference TRBV7-9 and TRBJ1-5): DTGVSQNPRHKITKRGQNVTFRCDPISEHNRLYWYRQTLGQGPEFLTYFQNEAQLEKSRLLSDRFSAERPKGSFSTLEIQRTEQGDSAMYLCASSLDESSGPQHFGDGTRLSIL.

J is TRBJ1-6 and V is TRBV10-2, with D hard to call. Trimming shortened V by 0 bases and J by 8 bases, and 11 bases separated the two germline ends. Germline loops: CDR1 WSHSY, CDR2 SAAADI. The CDR3 spans 15 residues. The CDR3, as DNA: TGCGCCAGCAGTGAGTCGCCAGTCCCGTATTCACCCCTCCACTTT. Translation: CASSESPVPYSPLHF.

The chain joins TRBV5-4 to TRBJ2-3; 8 bases are shared with TRBD1. This CDR3 comprises 16 residues. Losses at the gene ends were 1 base for V and 4 bases for J; bases not matched to a gene: 8. CDR1 and CDR2 (germline): SGHNT, YYREEE (reference sequence). The CDR3 nucleotides read TGTGCCAGCAGCTTGAAGTCTACAGGGGGTTCAGATACGCAGTATTTT. Protein: CASSLKSTGGSDTQYF.

The chain carries TRBV5-8 and TRBJ2-6, with unresolved D. CDR1 SGHTS and CDR2 YDEGEE come from the germline V gene. The CDR3 consists of 15 residues. Trimming removed 4 bases at V and 0 bases at J, with 8 bases between. CDR3 bases: TGTGCCAGCAGCCCCCGGGTCTCTGGGGCCAACGTCCTGACTTTC. This translates into CASSPRVSGANVLTF.

The genes are TRBV11-2 and TRBJ2-3; no clear D gene. Deletions cut 1 base from V and 4 bases from J, with 9 bases between. The germline CDR1 and CDR2 sequences are SGHAT and FQNNGV. This CDR3 has 14 amino acids. The chain's CDR3 is CASSLVGPSDTQYF. CDR3 bases: TGTGCCAGCAGCTTAGTTGGACCCTCAGATACGCAGTATTTT. Variable domain in full (rest from reference TRBV11-2 and TRBJ2-3): EAGVAQSPRYKIIEKRQSVAFWCNPISGHATLYWYQQILGQGPKLLIQFQNNGVVDDSQLPKDRFSAERLKGVDSTLKIQPAKLEDSAVYLCASSLVGPSDTQYFGPGTRLTVL.

The J gene is TRBJ2-1, the V gene TRBV4-2, with D hard to call. The germline V gene has CDR1 LGHNA and CDR2 YNFKEQ. The CDR3 is 15 residues long. The V and J ends lost 0 bases and 5 bases respectively, with 11 bases between them. CDR3 DNA sequence: TGTGCCAGCAGCCAAGATTCGTACCTTAACAATGAGCAGTTCTTC. Translated, it gives CASSQDSYLNNEQFF.